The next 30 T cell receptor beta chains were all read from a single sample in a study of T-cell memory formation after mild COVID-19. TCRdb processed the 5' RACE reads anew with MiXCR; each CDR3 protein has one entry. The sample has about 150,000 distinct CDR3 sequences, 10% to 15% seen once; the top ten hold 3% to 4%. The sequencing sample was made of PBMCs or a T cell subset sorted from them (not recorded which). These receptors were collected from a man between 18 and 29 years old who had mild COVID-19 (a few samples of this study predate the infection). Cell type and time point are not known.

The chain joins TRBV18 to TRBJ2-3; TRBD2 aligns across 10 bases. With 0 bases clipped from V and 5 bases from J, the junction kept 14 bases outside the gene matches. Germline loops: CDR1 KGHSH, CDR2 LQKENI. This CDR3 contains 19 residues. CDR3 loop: CASSPPTTSGARWRDTQYF. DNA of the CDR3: TGTGCCAGCTCACCACCGACAACTAGCGGGGCCCGTTGGAGAGATACGCAGTATTTT.

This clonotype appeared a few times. For the CDR3, the DNA is TGCGCCAGCAGCCAGGTACTAGCGGGGGGCACAGATACGCAGTATTTT. This encodes CASSQVLAGGTDTQYF. The J gene is TRBJ2-3, the V gene TRBV4-3, with 11 bases identical to TRBD2. Germline trimming cut 3 bases from V and 1 base from J; bases unmatched to any gene: 3. CDR3 length: 16 residues. CDR1 LGHNA and CDR2 YSLEER come from the germline V gene.

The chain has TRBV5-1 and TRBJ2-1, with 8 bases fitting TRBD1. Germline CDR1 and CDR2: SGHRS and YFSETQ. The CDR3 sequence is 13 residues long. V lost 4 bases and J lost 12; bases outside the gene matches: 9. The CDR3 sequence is CASSTIQGGGQFF. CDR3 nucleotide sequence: TGCGCCAGCAGCACAATACAGGGGGGCGGGCAGTTCTTC.

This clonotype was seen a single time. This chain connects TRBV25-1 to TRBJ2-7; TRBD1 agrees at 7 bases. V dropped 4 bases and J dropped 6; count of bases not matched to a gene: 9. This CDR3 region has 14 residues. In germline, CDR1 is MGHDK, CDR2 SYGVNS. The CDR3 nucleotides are TGTGCCAGCAGTGCTCCGGGACAGCTTTTCGAGCAGTACTTC. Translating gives CASSAPGQLFEQYF.

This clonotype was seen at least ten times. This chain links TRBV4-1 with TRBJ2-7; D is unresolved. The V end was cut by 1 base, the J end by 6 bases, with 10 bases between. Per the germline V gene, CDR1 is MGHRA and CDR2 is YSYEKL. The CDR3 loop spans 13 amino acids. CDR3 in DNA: TGCGCCAGCAGCCAAGCTGACATTTCCGAGCAGTACTTC. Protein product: CASSQADISEQYF.

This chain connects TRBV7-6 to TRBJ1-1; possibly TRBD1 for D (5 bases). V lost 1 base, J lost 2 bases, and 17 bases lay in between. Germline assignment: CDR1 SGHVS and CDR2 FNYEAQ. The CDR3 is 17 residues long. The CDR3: CASSLGSSGQGNTEAFF. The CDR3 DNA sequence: TGTGCCAGCAGCTTAGGATCTAGTGGGCAGGGAAACACTGAAGCTTTCTTT. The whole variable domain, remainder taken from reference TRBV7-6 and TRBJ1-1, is GAGVSQSPRYKVTKRGQDVALRCDPISGHVSLYWYRQALGQGPEFLTYFNYEAQQDKSGLPNDRFSAERPEGSISTLTIQRTEQRDSAMYRCASSLGSSGQGNTEAFFGQGTRLTVV.

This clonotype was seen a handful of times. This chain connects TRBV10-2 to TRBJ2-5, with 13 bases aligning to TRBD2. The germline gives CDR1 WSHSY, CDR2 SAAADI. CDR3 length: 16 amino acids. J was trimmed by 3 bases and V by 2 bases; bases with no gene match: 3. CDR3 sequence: CASSEVGTSGKETQYF. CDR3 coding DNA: TGCGCCAGCAGTGAGGTTGGGACTAGCGGGAAAGAGACCCAGTACTTC.

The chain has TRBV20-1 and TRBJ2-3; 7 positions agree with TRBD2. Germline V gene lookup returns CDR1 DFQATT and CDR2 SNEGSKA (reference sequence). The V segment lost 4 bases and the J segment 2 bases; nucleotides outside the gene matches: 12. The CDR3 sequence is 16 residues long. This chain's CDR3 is CSAKSAAGTITDTQYF. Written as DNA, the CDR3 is TGCAGTGCTAAGTCGGCAGCGGGGACCATCACAGATACGCAGTATTTT.

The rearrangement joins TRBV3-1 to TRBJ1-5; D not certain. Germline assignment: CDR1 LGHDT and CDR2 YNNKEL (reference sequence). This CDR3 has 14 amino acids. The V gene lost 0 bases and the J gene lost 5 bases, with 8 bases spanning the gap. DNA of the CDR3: TGTGCCAGCAGCCAAGATCTGGGATATCAGCCCCAGCATTTT. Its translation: CASSQDLGYQPQHF.

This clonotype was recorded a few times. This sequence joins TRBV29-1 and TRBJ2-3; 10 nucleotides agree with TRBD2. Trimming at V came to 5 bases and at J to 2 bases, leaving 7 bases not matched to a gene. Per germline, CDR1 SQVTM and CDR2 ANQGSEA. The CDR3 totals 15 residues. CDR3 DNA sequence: TGCAGCGTTCGCCCTAGCGGGGGAATCACAGATACGCAGTATTTT. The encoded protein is CSVRPSGGITDTQYF.

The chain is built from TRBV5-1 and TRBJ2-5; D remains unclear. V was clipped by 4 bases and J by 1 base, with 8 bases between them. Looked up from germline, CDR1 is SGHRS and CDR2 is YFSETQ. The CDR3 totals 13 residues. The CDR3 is CASSGITQETQYF. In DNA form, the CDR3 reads TGCGCCAGCAGCGGTATAACCCAAGAGACCCAGTACTTC.

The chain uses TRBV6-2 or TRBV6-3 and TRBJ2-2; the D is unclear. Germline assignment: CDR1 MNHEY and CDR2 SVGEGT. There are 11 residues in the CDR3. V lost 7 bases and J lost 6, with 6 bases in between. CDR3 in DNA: TGTGCCAGCACGTCGGCCGGGGAGCTGTTTTTT. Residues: CASTSAGELFF.

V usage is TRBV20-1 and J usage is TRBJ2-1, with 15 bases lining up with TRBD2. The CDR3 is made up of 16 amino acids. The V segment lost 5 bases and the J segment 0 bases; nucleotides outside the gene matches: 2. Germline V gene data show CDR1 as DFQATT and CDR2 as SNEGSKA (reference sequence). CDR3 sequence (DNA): TGCAGTGCTTGGACTAGCGGGGGGGCCTCCTACAATGAGCAGTTCTTC. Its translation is CSAWTSGGASYNEQFF.

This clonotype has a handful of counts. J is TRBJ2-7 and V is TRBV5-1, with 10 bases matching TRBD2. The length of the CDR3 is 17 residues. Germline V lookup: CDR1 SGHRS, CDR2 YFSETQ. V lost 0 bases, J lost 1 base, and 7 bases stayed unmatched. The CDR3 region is CASSLAPSGGPSYEQYF. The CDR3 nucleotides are TGCGCCAGCAGCTTGGCGCCTAGCGGGGGCCCTTCCTACGAGCAGTACTTC.

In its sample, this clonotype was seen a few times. CDR3 sequence (DNA): TGTGCCAGTAGTGATAGCCCGGATCAGCCCCAGCATTTT. Translated: CASSDSPDQPQHF. The genes are TRBV19 and TRBJ1-5, with D unclear. Germline CDR1 reads LNHDA; CDR2 reads SQIVND (reference sequence). The CDR3 runs to 13 residues. V was pared by 5 bases and J by 5 bases, with 10 bases between.

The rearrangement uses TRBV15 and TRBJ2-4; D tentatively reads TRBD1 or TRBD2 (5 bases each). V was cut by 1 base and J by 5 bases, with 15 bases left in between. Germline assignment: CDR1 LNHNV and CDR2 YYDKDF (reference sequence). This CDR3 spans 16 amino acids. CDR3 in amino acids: CATSRASGTQENIQYF. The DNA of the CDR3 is TGTGCCACCAGCAGAGCCTCCGGGACGCAAGAAAACATTCAGTACTTC.

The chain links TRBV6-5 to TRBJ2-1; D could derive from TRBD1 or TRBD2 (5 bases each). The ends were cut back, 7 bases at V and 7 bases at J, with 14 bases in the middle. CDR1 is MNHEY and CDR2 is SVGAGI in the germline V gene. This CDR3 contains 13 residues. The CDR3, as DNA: TGTGCCAGCACCCCCCCTGGGGGAAATGAGCAGTTCTTC. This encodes CASTPPGGNEQFF.

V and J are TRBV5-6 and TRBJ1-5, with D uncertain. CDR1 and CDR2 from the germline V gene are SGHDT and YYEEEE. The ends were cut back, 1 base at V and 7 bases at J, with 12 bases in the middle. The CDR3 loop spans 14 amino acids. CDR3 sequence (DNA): TGTGCCAGCAGCTTGAAGGTGAGCGAGCAGCCCCAGCATTTT. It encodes CASSLKVSEQPQHF.

The CDR3 loop is CATSSHLERGNTQYF. CDR3 in DNA: TGTGCCACCAGTTCCCATTTGGAGCGGGGGAATACGCAGTATTTT. V gene TRBV24-1 combines with J gene TRBJ2-3, with 8 bases lining up with TRBD2. CDR3 length: 15 residues. J gave up 7 bases and V 6 bases, and 11 bases lay outside the gene matches. Germline V CDR1 and CDR2: KGHDR, SFDVKD.

CDR3 sequence: CASSYSKDLVAQPQHF. DNA of the CDR3: TGTGCCAGCAGTTACTCGAAGGATCTGGTGGCTCAGCCCCAGCATTTT. This rearrangement joins TRBV6-5 to TRBJ1-5; no firm D call. The germline gives CDR1 MNHEY, CDR2 SVGAGI. CDR3 length: 16 amino acids. V was clipped by 0 bases and J by 6 bases, with 15 bases between them.

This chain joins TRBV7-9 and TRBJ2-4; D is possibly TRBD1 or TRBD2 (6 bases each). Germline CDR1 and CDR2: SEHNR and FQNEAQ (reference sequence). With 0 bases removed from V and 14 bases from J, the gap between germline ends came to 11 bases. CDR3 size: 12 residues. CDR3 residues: CASSLAGGLEYF. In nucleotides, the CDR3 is TGTGCCAGCAGCTTAGCGGGGGGCCTAGAGTACTTC.

Written as DNA, the CDR3 is TGCAGTGCTTGGGGCGTTGAGACCCAGTACTTC. Residues: CSAWGVETQYF. The J gene is TRBJ2-5, the V gene TRBV20-1; D may be TRBD1 (5 bases). This CDR3 spans 11 amino acids. V lost 5 bases and J 5 bases, leaving 9 bases between the germline ends. Germline values: CDR1 DFQATT, CDR2 SNEGSKA (reference sequence).

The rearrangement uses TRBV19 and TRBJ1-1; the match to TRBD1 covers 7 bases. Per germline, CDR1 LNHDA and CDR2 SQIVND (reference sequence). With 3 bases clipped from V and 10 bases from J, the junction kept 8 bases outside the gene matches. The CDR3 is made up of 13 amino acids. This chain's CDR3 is CASSINTGVSAFF. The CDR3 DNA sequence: TGTGCCAGTAGTATCAACACAGGGGTCTCAGCTTTCTTT. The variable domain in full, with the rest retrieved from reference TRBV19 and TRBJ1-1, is DGGITQSPKYLFRKEGQNVTLSCEQNLNHDAMYWYRQDPGQGLRLIYYSQIVNDFQKGDIAEGYSVSREKKESFPLTVTSAQKNPTAFYLCASSINTGVSAFFGQGTRLTVV.

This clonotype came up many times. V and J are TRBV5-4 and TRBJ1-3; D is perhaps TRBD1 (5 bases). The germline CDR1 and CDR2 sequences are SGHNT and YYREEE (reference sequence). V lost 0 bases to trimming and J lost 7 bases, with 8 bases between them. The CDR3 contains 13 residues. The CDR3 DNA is TGTGCCAGCAGCTTGGCCCAGGGCAACACCATATATTTT. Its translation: CASSLAQGNTIYF.

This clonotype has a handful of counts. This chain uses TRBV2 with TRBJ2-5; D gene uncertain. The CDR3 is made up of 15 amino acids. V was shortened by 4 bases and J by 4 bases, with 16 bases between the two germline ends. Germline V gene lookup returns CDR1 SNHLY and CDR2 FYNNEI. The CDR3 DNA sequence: TGTGCCAGCAGTGCAGAGACGTCCTGGGGAGAGACCCAGTACTTC. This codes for CASSAETSWGETQYF.

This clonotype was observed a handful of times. The CDR3 DNA reads TGTGCCATCAGGGGAGGACTCTCCGGCGGGACCACTGAAGCTTTCTTT. Protein product: CAIRGGLSGGTTEAFF. The V gene is TRBV10-3, the J gene TRBJ1-1, with D perhaps TRBD1 (5 bases). V lost 6 bases and J lost 4, with 21 bases in between. This CDR3 region has 16 residues. Germline CDR1 is ENHRY and CDR2 is SYGVKD.

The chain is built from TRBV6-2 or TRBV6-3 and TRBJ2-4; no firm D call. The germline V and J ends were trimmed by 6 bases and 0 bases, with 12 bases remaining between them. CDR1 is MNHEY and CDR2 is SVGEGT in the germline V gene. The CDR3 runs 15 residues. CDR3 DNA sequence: TGTGCCAGCAGCCACGGCACTCCAGCCAAAAACATTCAGTACTTC. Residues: CASSHGTPAKNIQYF.

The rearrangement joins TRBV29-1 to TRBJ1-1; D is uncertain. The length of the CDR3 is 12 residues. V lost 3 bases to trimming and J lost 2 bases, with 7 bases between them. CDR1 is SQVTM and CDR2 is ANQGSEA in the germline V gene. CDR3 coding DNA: TGCAGCGTTGAGGGCAGAAACACTGAAGCTTTCTTT. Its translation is CSVEGRNTEAFF.

Written as DNA, the CDR3 is TGCGCCAGCAGCTTGGGCCAGGACCGCTCCGGGGAGCTGTTTTTT. Translated: CASSLGQDRSGELFF. This chain joins TRBV5-1 and TRBJ2-2; no reliable D call. Germline assignment: CDR1 SGHRS and CDR2 YFSETQ. CDR3 length: 15 residues. Trimming pared 0 bases from V and 6 bases from J, leaving 12 bases between.

The CDR3 protein is CASKGGVTLAQETQYF. CDR3 nucleotide sequence: TGTGCCAGCAAGGGTGGGGTAACGTTGGCGCAAGAGACCCAGTACTTC. This chain connects TRBV2 to TRBJ2-5; the D is unclear. Germline V CDR1 and CDR2: SNHLY, FYNNEI. V was clipped by 7 bases and J by 2 bases, with 20 bases between them. The CDR3 runs 16 residues.